This T cell receptor beta chain was retrieved from a study of blood T cells in healthy people across ages. Points from the study as a whole: Greater diversity and more naive CD4+ cells were seen in long-lived donors than in aged donors.

This CDR3 is 12 amino acids long. The germline CDR1 and CDR2 sequences are SGHTA and FQGTGA. The V gene lost 11 bases and the J gene lost 9 bases, with 17 bases spanning the gap. Then a second PCR, running roughly 6 to 12 cycles, was carried out with a sample-barcoded 5' primer and a J-beta primer mix. Each cDNA molecule received a tag from a template-switch adaptor that had 12 random nucleotides. MiXCR, run by TCRdb on the 5' RACE reads, gives a single entry per CDR3 protein. The data hold around 1,900,000 distinct CDR3 sequences, with roughly two fifths observed a single time. Concerning this clonotype itself: The target antigen is unknown.

This receptor was obtained from a human donor in good health. The chain links TRBV7-3 to TRBJ1-5, with TRBD1 as a possible D gene (5 bases). Sequencing used blood. The CDR3 spells CARQRGRLPQHF. In nucleotides, the CDR3 is TGTGCCCGCCAGAGGGGTCGTCTGCCCCAGCATTTT.